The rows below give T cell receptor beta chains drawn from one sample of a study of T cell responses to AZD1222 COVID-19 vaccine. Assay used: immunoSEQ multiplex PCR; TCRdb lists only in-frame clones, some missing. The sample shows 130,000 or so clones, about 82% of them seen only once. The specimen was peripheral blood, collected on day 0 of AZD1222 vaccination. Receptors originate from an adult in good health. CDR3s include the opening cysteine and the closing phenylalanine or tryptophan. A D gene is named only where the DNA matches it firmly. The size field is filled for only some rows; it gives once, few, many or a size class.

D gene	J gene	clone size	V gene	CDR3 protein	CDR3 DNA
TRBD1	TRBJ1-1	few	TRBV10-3	CAISETGGIIEAFF	TGTGCCATCAGTGAGACAGGGGGGATTATTGAAGCTTTCTTT
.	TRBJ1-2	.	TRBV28	CASRTDVGYGYTF	TGTGCCAGCAGGACTGATGTAGGCTATGGCTACACCTTC
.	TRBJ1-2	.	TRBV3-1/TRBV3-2	CASGPRMAF	TGTGCCAGCGGTCCGCGCATGGCCTTC
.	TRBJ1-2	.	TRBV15	CATSRDHGKGYGYTF	TGTGCCACCAGCAGAGATCACGGGAAGGGCTATGGCTACACCTTC
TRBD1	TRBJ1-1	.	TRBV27	CASSSIQGTIEAFF	TGTGCCAGCAGTTCTATACAGGGGACGATTGAAGCTTTCTTT
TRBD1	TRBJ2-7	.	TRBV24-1	CATPLGQEPYEQYF	TGTGCCACCCCATTGGGACAGGAGCCTTACGAGCAGTACTTC
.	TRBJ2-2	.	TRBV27	CASSLSTDTGELFF	TGTGCCAGCAGTTTATCCACTGACACCGGGGAGCTGTTTTTT
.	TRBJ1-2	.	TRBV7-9	CASSSGLRDGYTF	TGTGCCAGCAGCTCGGGACTGAGGGATGGCTACACCTTC
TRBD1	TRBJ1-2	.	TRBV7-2	CASSLAGQAFGYTF	TGTGCCAGCAGCTTAGCTGGACAGGCGTTTGGCTACACCTTC
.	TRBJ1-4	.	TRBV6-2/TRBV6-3	CASSLQFGLNEKLFF	TGTGCCAGCAGTTTACAATTCGGGTTGAACGAAAAACTGTTTTTT
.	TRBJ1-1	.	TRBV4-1	CASSQDLRDTEAFF	TGCGCCAGCAGCCAAGATTTGCGGGACACTGAAGCTTTCTTT
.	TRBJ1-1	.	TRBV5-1	CASSLAAVNTEAFF	TGCGCCAGCAGCTTGGCCGCTGTGAACACTGAAGCTTTCTTT
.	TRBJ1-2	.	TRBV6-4	CASSDENRGYTF	TGTGCCAGCAGTGATGAGAATCGTGGCTACACCTTC
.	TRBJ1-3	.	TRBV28	CASNQVVSGNTIYF	TGTGCCAGCAACCAAGTGGTCTCTGGAAACACCATATATTTT
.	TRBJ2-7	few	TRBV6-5	CAASLFSEQYF	TGTGCCGCGTCCCTTTTTAGCGAGCAGTACTTC
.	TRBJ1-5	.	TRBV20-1	CSASMEVQPQHF	TGCAGTGCTAGTATGGAGGTTCAGCCCCAGCATTTT
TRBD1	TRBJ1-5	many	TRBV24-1	CATSGQGGFDQPQHF	TGTGCCACCAGTGGTCAGGGGGGATTCGATCAGCCCCAGCATTTT
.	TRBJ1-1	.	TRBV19	CASSPSPGVGGWNTEAFF	TGTGCCAGTAGTCCCAGCCCGGGCGTGGGGGGTTGGAACACTGAAGCTTTCTTT
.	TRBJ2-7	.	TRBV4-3	CASSQDRTDIFYEQYF	TGCGCCAGCAGCCAAGACAGGACAGATATTTTCTACGAGCAGTACTTC
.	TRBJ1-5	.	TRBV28	CASSFARAGRYGQPQHF	TGTGCCAGCAGTTTTGCAAGGGCAGGGCGTTACGGTCAGCCCCAGCATTTT